This TCR beta chain was identified in a study of Ad26.COV2.S vaccination and SARS-CoV-2 variants. Study-level findings and limits: Vaccine recipients showed a spike-specific TCR breadth that was higher than in placebo recipients.

Germline loops: CDR1 LGHDT, CDR2 YNNKEL (reference sequence). CDR3 length: 16 amino acids. V lost 4 bases to trimming and J lost 1 base; unmatched junction nucleotides: 7. A remark on this clone: The antigen remains unidentified.

Data came from immunoSEQ multiplex PCR; TCRdb stores just in-frame clones and leaves some out. The data show some 190,000 clones, around nine tenths seen once. The clonotype originates from a human donor who had recovered from COVID-19. J is TRBJ2-1 and V is TRBV3-1 (or the pseudogene TRBV3-2); 7 nucleotides line up with TRBD2. The material sequenced was peripheral blood, taken after recovery from COVID-19. Written as DNA, the CDR3 is TGTGCCAGCAGCCTCAGAGGCGGGAGATCCTACAATGAGCAGTTCTTC. Translating it yields CASSLRGGRSYNEQFF.